This T cell receptor beta chain was sequenced for a study of regulatory T cells in long-lasting Graves disease. Arm-PCR of CDR3 regions and iRepertoire HTBI primers were the basis on which TCR beta libraries were built. Per the original data handling: Samples collectively showed some 60 TRBV and more than 11 TRBJ segments. TCRdb fed the multiplex PCR reads into MiXCR, producing one record per CDR3 protein. TCRdb, not the original authors, processed these V and J calls. Of around 420,000 distinct CDR3 sequences detected, over 14% appear once; the ten largest clones hold approximately 8%. The time point is: newly diagnosed GD, antithyroid drugs for less than 3 months. From PBMCs, RNA was extracted and then used to make the TCR library. The V and J ends lost 9 bases and 5 bases, in that order; junction bases with no gene match: 5. The germline V gene encodes CDR1 KGHDR and CDR2 SFDVKD. This CDR3 spans 14 amino acids.

The sample was also reused in another study, on T cells in Graves' hyperthyroidism and ophthalmopathy.

The sequencing used peripheral blood mononuclear cells (PBMCs), collected at new diagnosis, from a patient treated with antithyroid drugs. V is TRBV24-1 and J is TRBJ2-3, with 12 bases matching TRBD1. This sequence was found in a woman between 40 and 50 years old with Graves disease. The CDR3: CATRDRGHGDTQYF. CDR3 in DNA: TGTGCCACCCGGGACAGGGGGCATGGAGATACGCAGTATTTT.